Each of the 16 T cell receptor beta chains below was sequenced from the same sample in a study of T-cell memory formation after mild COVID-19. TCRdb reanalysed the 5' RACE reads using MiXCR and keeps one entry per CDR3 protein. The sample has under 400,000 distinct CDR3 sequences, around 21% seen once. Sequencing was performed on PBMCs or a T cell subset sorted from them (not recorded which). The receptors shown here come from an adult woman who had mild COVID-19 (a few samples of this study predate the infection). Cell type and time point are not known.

In DNA, the CDR3 is TGTGCCAGCAGCTTATGGACAGCCGATGAAAAACTGTTTTTT. This translates into CASSLWTADEKLFF. This chain uses TRBV7-8 with TRBJ1-4, with TRBD1 as a possible D gene (6 bases). This CDR3 region has 14 residues. Germline CDR1 SGHVS, CDR2 FQNEAQ. Deletions cut 2 bases from V and 6 bases from J, with 10 bases between.

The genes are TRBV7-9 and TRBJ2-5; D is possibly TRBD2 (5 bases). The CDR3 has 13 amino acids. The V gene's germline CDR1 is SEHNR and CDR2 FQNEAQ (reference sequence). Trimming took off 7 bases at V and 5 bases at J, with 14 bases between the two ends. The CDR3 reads CASKLPGIETQYF. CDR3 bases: TGTGCCAGCAAGTTGCCGGGGATCGAGACCCAGTACTTC.

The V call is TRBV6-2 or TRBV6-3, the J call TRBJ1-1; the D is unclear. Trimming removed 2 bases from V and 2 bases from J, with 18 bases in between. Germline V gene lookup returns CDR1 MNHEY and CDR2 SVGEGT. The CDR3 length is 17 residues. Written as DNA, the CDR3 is TGTGCCAGCAGTTACCCCCCCGGGTCAGTACCTAACACTGAAGCTTTCTTT. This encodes CASSYPPGSVPNTEAFF.

The CDR3 region has the DNA TGCAGTGCTAGAGATTCCGGGGGGGGCACAGATACGCAGTATTTT. Translation gives CSARDSGGGTDTQYF. The chain has TRBV20-1 and TRBJ2-3, with 8 bases that match TRBD2. Trimming at V came to 0 bases and at J to 1 base, leaving 3 bases not matched to a gene. The CDR3 runs 15 residues. Germline CDR1 reads DFQATT; CDR2 reads SNEGSKA (reference sequence).

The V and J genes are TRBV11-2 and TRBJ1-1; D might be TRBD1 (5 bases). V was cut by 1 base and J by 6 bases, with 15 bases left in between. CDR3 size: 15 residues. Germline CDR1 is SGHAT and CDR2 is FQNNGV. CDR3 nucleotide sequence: TGTGCCAGCAGCTTAGTCCCAGGGCCGGTCGCTGAAGCTTTCTTT. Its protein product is CASSLVPGPVAEAFF.

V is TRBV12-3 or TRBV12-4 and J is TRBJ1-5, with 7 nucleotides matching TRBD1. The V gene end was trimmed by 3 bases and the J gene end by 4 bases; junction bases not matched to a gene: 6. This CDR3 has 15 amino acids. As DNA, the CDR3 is TGTGCCAGCAGTTTCGGCACAGGGGCTAATCAGCCCCAGCATTTT. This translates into CASSFGTGANQPQHF.

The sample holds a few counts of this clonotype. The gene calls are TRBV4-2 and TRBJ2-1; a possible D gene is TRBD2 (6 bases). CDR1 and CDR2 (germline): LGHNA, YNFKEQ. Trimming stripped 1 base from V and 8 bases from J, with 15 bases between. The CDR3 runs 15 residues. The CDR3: CASSQGGDLEHEQFF. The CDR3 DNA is TGTGCCAGCAGCCAAGGGGGGGATCTCGAACATGAGCAGTTCTTC.

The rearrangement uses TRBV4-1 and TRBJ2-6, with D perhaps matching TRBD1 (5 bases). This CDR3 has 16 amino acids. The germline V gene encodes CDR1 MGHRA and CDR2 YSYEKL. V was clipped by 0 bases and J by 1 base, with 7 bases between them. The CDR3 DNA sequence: TGCGCCAGCAGCCAAGATCAGGGATCTGGGGCCAACGTCCTGACTTTC. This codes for CASSQDQGSGANVLTF.

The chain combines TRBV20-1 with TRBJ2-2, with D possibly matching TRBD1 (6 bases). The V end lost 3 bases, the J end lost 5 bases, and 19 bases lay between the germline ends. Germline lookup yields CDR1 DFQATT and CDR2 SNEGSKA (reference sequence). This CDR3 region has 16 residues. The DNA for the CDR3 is TGCAGTGCTAGGCTCTCCAGGGGAAGAGGGACCGGGGAGCTGTTTTTT. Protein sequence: CSARLSRGRGTGELFF.

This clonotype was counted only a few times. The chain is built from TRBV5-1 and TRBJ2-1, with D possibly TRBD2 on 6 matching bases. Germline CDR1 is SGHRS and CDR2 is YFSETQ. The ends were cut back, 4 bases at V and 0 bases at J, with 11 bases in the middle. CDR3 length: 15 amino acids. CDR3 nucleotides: TGCGCCAGCAGCAACGGGGGAAGCTCCTACAATGAGCAGTTCTTC. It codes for CASSNGGSSYNEQFF.

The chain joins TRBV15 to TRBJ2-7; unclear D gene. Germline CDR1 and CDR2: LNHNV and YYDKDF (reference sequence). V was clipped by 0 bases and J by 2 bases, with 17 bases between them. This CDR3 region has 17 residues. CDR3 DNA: TGTGCCACCAGCAGAGATCGGTTAGGGTCGACCCCCTACGAGCAGTACTTC. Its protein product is CATSRDRLGSTPYEQYF.

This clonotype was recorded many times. The CDR3: CASSPQTGPNSPLHF. CDR3 in DNA: TGTGCCAGCAGCCCCCAGACAGGGCCCAATTCACCCCTCCACTTT. This chain joins TRBV9 and TRBJ1-6; 7 positions agree with TRBD1. The CDR3 contains 15 residues. V trimming: 4 bases; J trimming: 7 bases; junction bases outside the gene matches: 8. CDR1 is SGDLS, CDR2 YYNGEE, per germline.

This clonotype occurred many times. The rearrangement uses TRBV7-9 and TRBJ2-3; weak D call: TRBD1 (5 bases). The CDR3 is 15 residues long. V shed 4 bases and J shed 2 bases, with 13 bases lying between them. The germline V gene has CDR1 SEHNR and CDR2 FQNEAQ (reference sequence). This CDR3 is CASSSVGRDTDTQYF. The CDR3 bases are TGTGCCAGCAGCTCTGTGGGCAGGGACACAGATACGCAGTATTTT.

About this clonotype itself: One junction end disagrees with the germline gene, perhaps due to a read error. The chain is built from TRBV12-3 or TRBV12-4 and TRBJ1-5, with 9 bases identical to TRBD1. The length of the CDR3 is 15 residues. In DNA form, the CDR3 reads TGTGCCAGCAGAATGGGACAGGGCCCCAATCAGCGCCAGCATTTT. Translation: CASRMGQGPNQRQHF.

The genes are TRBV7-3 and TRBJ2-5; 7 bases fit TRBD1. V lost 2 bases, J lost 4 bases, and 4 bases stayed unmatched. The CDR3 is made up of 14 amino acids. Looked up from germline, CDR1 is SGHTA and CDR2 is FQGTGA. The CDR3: CASSLVAGGETQYF. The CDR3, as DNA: TGTGCCAGCAGCTTAGTGGCAGGGGGAGAGACCCAGTACTTC.

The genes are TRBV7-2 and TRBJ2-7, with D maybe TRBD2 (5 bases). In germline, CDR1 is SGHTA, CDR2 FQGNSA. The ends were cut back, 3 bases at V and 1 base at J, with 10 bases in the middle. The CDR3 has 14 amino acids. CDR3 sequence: CASSFWESSYEQYF. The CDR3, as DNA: TGTGCCAGCAGCTTTTGGGAGAGTTCCTACGAGCAGTACTTC.